This passage covers 31 T cell receptor beta chains from one sample sequenced in a study of T cells after yellow fever vaccination. TCRdb itself ran the 5' RACE reads through MiXCR, one entry per CDR3 protein. The sample shows a few hundred thousand distinct CDR3 sequences, 5.2% of them seen only once. The specimen was CD4+ T cells sorted from PBMCs, collected on the day of the yellow fever booster vaccination. Receptors originate from a man between 18 and 35 years old who received the YFV17D yellow fever vaccine.

This clonotype appeared many times. The V and J genes are TRBV5-1 and TRBJ2-5, with 8 nucleotides matching TRBD2. This CDR3 has 14 residues. Germline V gene data show CDR1 as SGHRS and CDR2 as YFSETQ. The ends lost 4 bases at V and 0 bases at J; junction bases unmatched: 2. As DNA, the CDR3 is TGCGCCAGCAGCCTGCGGGGGGACCAAGAGACCCAGTACTTC. Protein: CASSLRGDQETQYF.

This clonotype was detected ten times or more. This chain joins TRBV20-1 and TRBJ2-2, with D maybe TRBD2 (5 bases). The V gene's germline CDR1 is DFQATT and CDR2 SNEGSKA (reference sequence). V gave up 7 bases and J gave up 4 bases, with 13 bases separating them. The CDR3 loop spans 13 amino acids. CDR3 amino acids: CSGRARGTGELFF. In DNA, the CDR3 is TGCAGTGGGCGTGCTCGGGGCACCGGGGAGCTGTTTTTT.

This clonotype was seen ten or more times. This chain joins TRBV20-1 and TRBJ1-1; 7 bases line up with TRBD1. This CDR3 is built from 12 residues. CDR1 is DFQATT, CDR2 SNEGSKA, per germline (reference sequence). V lost 6 bases and J lost 2; bases outside the gene matches: 3. This chain's CDR3 is CSANRGNTEAFF. DNA of the CDR3: TGCAGTGCAAACAGGGGAAACACTGAAGCTTTCTTT.

There are a few counts of this clonotype. The chain couples TRBV9 to TRBJ1-3; a possible D gene is TRBD1 (5 bases). Trimming pared 0 bases from V and 4 bases from J, leaving 8 bases between. Germline CDR1 SGDLS, CDR2 YYNGEE. The CDR3 totals 14 residues. In nucleotides, the CDR3 is TGTGCCAGCAGCGTAGAAGGGGCCGGAAACACCATATATTTT. Protein product: CASSVEGAGNTIYF.

The table lists this clonotype with a few counts. The chain uses TRBV6-1 and TRBJ2-1; weak D call: TRBD1 (6 bases). The CDR3 runs to 18 residues. Germline V gene lookup returns CDR1 MNHNS and CDR2 SASEGT. Trimming stripped 0 bases from V and 8 bases from J, with 23 bases between. CDR3 residues: CASSEAGLGRTRGYEQFF. The CDR3 DNA sequence: TGTGCCAGCAGTGAAGCTGGGCTAGGACGCACCAGGGGCTATGAGCAGTTCTTC.

The rearrangement links TRBV7-8 to TRBJ1-1; D may be TRBD1 (6 bases). V shed 5 bases and J shed 5 bases, with 15 bases lying between them. The germline gives CDR1 SGHVS, CDR2 FQNEAQ. The CDR3 spans 14 residues. The CDR3 DNA follows: TGTGCCAGCAGCCTCGAGGGGGAGGGGACTGAAGCTTTCTTT. This sequence encodes CASSLEGEGTEAFF.

The V and J genes are TRBV3-1 and TRBJ2-5; D ambiguous. V lost 4 bases and J lost 9, with 15 bases in between. The length of the CDR3 is 13 residues. Germline V gene data show CDR1 as LGHDT and CDR2 as YNNKEL (reference sequence). The CDR3 reads CASSPTRAMAQYF. Written as DNA, the CDR3 is TGTGCCAGCAGCCCTACACGGGCCATGGCCCAGTACTTC.

The V gene is TRBV20-1, the J gene TRBJ2-3; tentatively, D is TRBD1 (6 bases). The germline V and J ends were trimmed by 6 bases and 2 bases, with 15 bases remaining between them. Germline V CDR1 and CDR2: DFQATT, SNEGSKA (reference sequence). The length of the CDR3 is 14 residues. The CDR3 DNA reads as TGCAGTGCCGGTGGGGGCGTACTCACAGATACGCAGTATTTT. It encodes CSAGGGVLTDTQYF.

This clonotype came up a few times. The J gene is TRBJ2-2, the V gene TRBV5-5; 12 bases are shared with TRBD2. Unmatched junction bases numbered 10, after V lost 4 bases and J lost 6 bases. The germline V gene has CDR1 SGHKS and CDR2 YYEKEE (reference sequence). The length of the CDR3 is 17 residues. CDR3 protein: CASSPTPLAGGAGELFF. As DNA, the CDR3 is TGTGCCAGCAGCCCAACCCCACTAGCGGGGGGTGCCGGGGAGCTGTTTTTT. The full variable domain, completed using reference TRBV5-5 and TRBJ2-2, is DAGVTQSPTHLIKTRGQQVTLRCSPISGHKSVSWYQQVLGQGPQFIFQYYEKEERGRGNFPDRFSARQFPNYSSELNVNALLLGDSALYLCASSPTPLAGGAGELFFGEGSRLTVL.

This clonotype occurred a few times. The chain employs TRBV21-1 and TRBJ2-2; no check of the table's D call, TRBD1, against the DNA was made. TRBV21-1 is deemed a pseudogene. The CDR3 runs 15 residues. CDR3 in amino acids: CASSPKGPATGELFF. CDR3 DNA sequence: TGTGCCAGCAGCCCGAAAGGCCCCGCCACCGGGGAGCTGTTTTTT.

The J gene is TRBJ2-7, the V gene TRBV6-5; D gene uncertain. The germline V gene encodes CDR1 MNHEY and CDR2 SVGAGI. The CDR3 loop spans 13 amino acids. Trimming left V 0 bases short and J 6 bases short, with 9 bases between. CDR3 region: CASSYSRPGEQYV. CDR3 DNA: TGTGCCAGCAGTTACTCGAGACCAGGCGAGCAGTACGTC.

This clonotype was observed many times. The CDR3 sequence: CASHREETQYF. The DNA for the CDR3 is TGTGCCAGCCACAGGGAAGAGACCCAGTACTTC. This rearrangement joins TRBV2 to TRBJ2-5; TRBD1 might be the D (6 bases). From germline, CDR1 is SNHLY and CDR2 FYNNEI. This CDR3 has 11 amino acids. V lost 8 bases, J lost 3 bases, and 7 bases lay in between.

There are many counts of this clonotype. This chain uses TRBV7-2 with TRBJ2-7; either TRBD1 or TRBD2 may fit D (6 bases each). The length of the CDR3 is 15 residues. The V end was cut by 6 bases, the J end by 0 bases, with 15 bases between. The germline V gene encodes CDR1 SGHTA and CDR2 FQGNSA. The CDR3 spells CASRKMGGPSYEQYF. As DNA, the CDR3 is TGTGCCAGCAGAAAAATGGGGGGCCCCTCCTACGAGCAGTACTTC.

This clonotype has ten or more counts. The chain carries TRBV11-2 and TRBJ2-2, with TRBD1 matching 7 bases. The CDR3 contains 13 residues. V lost 5 bases, J lost 6 bases, and 3 bases stayed unmatched. Germline CDR1 reads SGHAT; CDR2 reads FQNNGV. CDR3 nucleotides: TGTGCCAGCAGCACCACAGGGGCCGGGGAGCTGTTTTTT. This codes for CASSTTGAGELFF.

V gene TRBV2 combines with J gene TRBJ1-4; D possibly corresponds to TRBD1 (5 bases). The V and J ends lost 4 bases and 6 bases respectively, with 9 bases between them. Germline V gene data show CDR1 as SNHLY and CDR2 as FYNNEI. The CDR3 is 13 amino acids. The CDR3 region has the DNA TGTGCCAGCAGTGGACAGCTGGATGAAAAACTGTTTTTT. This codes for CASSGQLDEKLFF. The full variable domain, with the rest looked up from reference TRBV2 and TRBJ1-4, is EPEVTQTPSHQVTQMGQEVILRCVPISNHLYFYWYRQILGQKVEFLVSFYNNEISEKSEIFDDQFSVERPDGSNFTLKIRSTKLEDSAMYFCASSGQLDEKLFFGSGTQLSVL.

V is TRBV7-2 and J is TRBJ2-3, with D possibly matching TRBD2 (5 bases). Germline V CDR1 and CDR2: SGHTA, FQGNSA. This CDR3 is built from 12 residues. V gave up 8 bases and J gave up 6 bases, with 12 bases separating them. This chain's CDR3 is CASAKRGDTQYF. The CDR3 region has the DNA TGTGCCAGCGCTAAGCGAGGGGATACGCAGTATTTT.

This chain connects TRBV5-6 to TRBJ1-1; D gene uncertain. The ends were cut back, 4 bases at V and 0 bases at J, with 16 bases in the middle. CDR3 length: 16 amino acids. CDR1 and CDR2 from the germline V gene are SGHDT and YYEEEE. CDR3 sequence: CASSRLPRVMNTEAFF. Written as DNA, the CDR3 is TGTGCCAGCAGCCGCCTGCCGCGGGTCATGAACACTGAAGCTTTCTTT. The variable domain in full, with the rest retrieved from reference TRBV5-6 and TRBJ1-1, is DAGVTQSPTHLIKTRGQQVTLRCSPKSGHDTVSWYQQALGQGPQFIFQYYEEEERQRGNFPDRFSGHQFPNYSSELNVNALLLGDSALYLCASSRLPRVMNTEAFFGQGTRLTVV.

This chain connects TRBV6-6 to TRBJ1-2; the match to TRBD1 covers 7 bases. V dropped 4 bases and J dropped 8; count of bases not matched to a gene: 13. The CDR3 loop spans 15 amino acids. The germline V gene has CDR1 MNHNY and CDR2 SVGAGI (reference sequence). The CDR3 nucleotides read TGTGCCAGCAGTTTACAGGGGTCGAGTGTTCGGGGCTACACCTTC. This translates into CASSLQGSSVRGYTF.

This clonotype was detected a few times. The V call is TRBV7-2, the J call TRBJ2-2, with 7 bases fitting TRBD2. The CDR3 extends over 17 amino acids. The germline V gene has CDR1 SGHTA and CDR2 FQGNSA. Trimming at V came to 0 bases and at J to 5 bases, leaving 9 bases not matched to a gene. CDR3 sequence: CASSLARTSRGTGELFF. The CDR3 nucleotides are TGTGCCAGCAGCTTAGCGCGGACTAGTCGGGGTACCGGGGAGCTGTTTTTT.

The chain joins TRBV5-4 to TRBJ1-4; D perhaps matches TRBD1 (6 bases). The CDR3 runs to 15 residues. V lost 3 bases and J lost 8, with 17 bases in between. Germline lookup yields CDR1 SGHNT and CDR2 YYREEE (reference sequence). This CDR3 reads CASSSWAQGREKLFF. In nucleotides, the CDR3 is TGTGCCAGCAGCTCATGGGCACAGGGCCGCGAAAAACTGTTTTTT.

At least ten counts were recorded for this clonotype. V is TRBV20-1 and J is TRBJ2-5; 7 nucleotides match TRBD1. Germline V gives CDR1 DFQATT, CDR2 SNEGSKA (reference sequence). The CDR3 runs to 12 residues. V shed 5 bases, J shed 6 bases, and the junction held 6 bases outside the gene matches. This chain's CDR3 is CSAYDRDKTQYF. DNA for the CDR3: TGCAGTGCTTACGACAGGGATAAGACCCAGTACTTC.

This clonotype occurred a few times. The chain couples TRBV20-1 to TRBJ2-5; no clear D gene. The CDR3 runs 10 residues. Between the trimmed V and J ends, which lost 1 base and 10 bases, there was a span of 7 bases. Germline assignment: CDR1 DFQATT and CDR2 SNEGSKA (reference sequence). CDR3 coding DNA: TGCAGTGCTAGAGCGGTAGACCAGTACTTC. Translation gives CSARAVDQYF.

The table lists this clonotype with a few counts. The rearrangement joins TRBV30 to TRBJ2-1; 16 positions agree with TRBD2. CDR3 size: 16 residues. Germline V gene sequence: CDR1 GTSNPN, CDR2 SVGIG (reference sequence). The J segment lost 7 bases and the V segment lost 2 bases, leaving 5 bases of the junction unmatched. In DNA, the CDR3 is TGTGCCTGGAGTACGGGGACTAGCGGGGGGGCGAATGAGCAGTTCTTC. Its protein is CAWSTGTSGGANEQFF.

This clonotype was counted at least ten times. The chain employs TRBV12-3 or TRBV12-4 and TRBJ2-1; D might be TRBD2 (6 bases). The V end lost 3 bases, the J end lost 7 bases, and 10 bases lay between the germline ends. The CDR3 sequence is 13 residues long. The CDR3 bases are TGTGCCAGCAGTTTCCCGGGGGAAAATGAGCAGTTCTTC. Amino acids: CASSFPGENEQFF.

This clonotype came up a few times. This chain joins TRBV7-2 and TRBJ1-2; D might be TRBD1 (6 bases). The CDR3 loop spans 14 amino acids. Germline CDR1 reads SGHTA; CDR2 reads FQGNSA. The germline V and J ends were trimmed by 7 bases and 6 bases, with 18 bases remaining between them. The CDR3 region is CASTRAGAIDGYTF. Here the CDR3 DNA reads TGTGCCAGCACCCGAGCGGGGGCAATTGATGGCTACACCTTC.

This clonotype showed up just a few times. V gene TRBV5-1 combines with J gene TRBJ1-3; the D gene is possibly TRBD1 (5 bases). Germline CDR1 is SGHRS and CDR2 is YFSETQ. Trimming removed 0 bases from V and 6 bases from J, with 16 bases in between. The CDR3 is made up of 16 amino acids. The CDR3 spells CASSLDPLGASNTIYF. CDR3 sequence (DNA): TGCGCCAGCAGCTTGGACCCCTTAGGGGCTTCAAACACCATATATTTT. The whole variable domain, remainder taken from reference TRBV5-1 and TRBJ1-3, is KAGVTQTPRYLIKTRGQQVTLSCSPISGHRSVSWYQQTPGQGLQFLFEYFSETQRNKGNFPGRFSGRQFSNSRSEMNVSTLELGDSALYLCASSLDPLGASNTIYFGEGSWLTVV.

This clonotype was observed at least ten times. The genes are TRBV20-1 and TRBJ2-3; D remains ambiguous. Trimming cost V 1 base and J 10 bases, with 12 bases left between them. This CDR3 comprises 12 residues. Germline V gene sequence: CDR1 DFQATT, CDR2 SNEGSKA (reference sequence). The CDR3 is CSARADRPAQYF. The CDR3 DNA sequence: TGCAGTGCTAGAGCCGACCGCCCGGCGCAGTATTTT.

This clonotype was counted only a few times. V gene TRBV18 combines with J gene TRBJ1-2; D ambiguous. V dropped 3 bases and J dropped 5 bases, with 10 bases sitting between them. The CDR3 contains 13 residues. CDR1 is KGHSH and CDR2 is LQKENI in the germline V gene. CDR3 in amino acids: CASSPPTRYGYTF. The DNA for the CDR3 is TGTGCCAGCTCACCCCCGACAAGATATGGCTACACCTTC.

This clonotype was seen a handful of times. The rearrangement joins TRBV5-6 to TRBJ2-5; possible D gene TRBD2, 5 bases. The CDR3 is made up of 17 amino acids. Germline lookup yields CDR1 SGHDT and CDR2 YYEEEE. The germline V and J ends were trimmed by 4 bases and 5 bases, with 24 bases remaining between them. The CDR3 reads CASSAVKAWSWEETQYF. CDR3 in DNA: TGTGCCAGCAGCGCGGTCAAGGCATGGTCCTGGGAGGAGACCCAGTACTTC. The entire variable domain, with the rest obtained from reference TRBV5-6 and TRBJ2-5, is as follows: DAGVTQSPTHLIKTRGQQVTLRCSPKSGHDTVSWYQQALGQGPQFIFQYYEEEERQRGNFPDRFSGHQFPNYSSELNVNALLLGDSALYLCASSAVKAWSWEETQYFGPGTRLLVL.

Only a few counts were recorded for this clonotype. The V call is TRBV19, the J call TRBJ2-5; D might be TRBD2 (5 bases). The CDR3 totals 16 residues. V lost 3 bases, J lost 4 bases, and 18 bases lay in between. Germline values: CDR1 LNHDA, CDR2 SQIVND (reference sequence). CDR3 loop: CASSMGFLAGSETQYF. The CDR3 DNA sequence: TGTGCCAGTAGTATGGGTTTTCTAGCAGGATCAGAGACCCAGTACTTC.

This clonotype was counted at least ten times. V usage is TRBV29-1 and J usage is TRBJ1-1; D is perhaps TRBD1 (6 bases). The V and J ends lost 3 bases and 0 bases respectively, with 14 bases between them. The CDR3 totals 15 residues. CDR1 is SQVTM and CDR2 is ANQGSEA in the germline V gene. The CDR3 DNA sequence: TGCAGCGTTGATGGGGGCTGGGGGATGAACACTGAAGCTTTCTTT. This gives the protein CSVDGGWGMNTEAFF.